This TCR beta chain was sequenced during a study of T-cell reconstitution after alpha-beta-depleted transplantation in children. Remarks on this clonotype: The antigen remains undetermined.

Preparation of the TCRbeta library used unique molecular identifiers. MiXCR, run by TCRdb on the PCR reads, gives a single entry per CDR3 protein. The data show 440,000 or so distinct CDR3 sequences, with about 40% seen just once and about 30% held by the top ten. Notes on the study in general: About two months after transplant, alpha-beta T cells reportedly came from several hundred expanded graft clones.

V was shortened by 6 bases and J by 5 bases, with 18 bases between the two germline ends. Germline V gives CDR1 SGHRS, CDR2 YFSETQ. CDR3 length: 14 residues. This specimen was PBMCs, taken before TCRalphabeta/CD19-depleted stem cell transplant. This TCR was recovered from a girl aged 2 to 9 with aplastic anemia, due to receive a stem cell transplant. This chain connects TRBV5-1 to TRBJ2-7; either TRBD1 or TRBD2 may fit D (6 bases each). As DNA, the CDR3 is TGCGCCAGCACGCCTACTCAGGGGAGGAACGAGCAGTACTTC. This gives the protein CASTPTQGRNEQYF.